These 13 T cell receptor beta chains were all obtained from the same sample, sequenced in a study of Tregs in tolerant kidney transplant recipients. Clones were sequenced by immunoSEQ multiplex PCR, and TCRdb holds only the in-frame ones, with some missing. The table shows roughly 99,000 clones, with 93% occurring only once. Sequences were derived from CD4+ T cells from blood, sampled before the transplant. The origin of the receptors is a human donor who received a combined kidney and bone marrow transplant.

V and J are TRBV5-4 and TRBJ2-3, with D maybe TRBD1 (5 bases). Germline values: CDR1 SGHNT, CDR2 YYREEE (reference sequence). The V end lost 5 bases, the J end lost 0 bases, and 16 bases lay between the germline ends. The CDR3 totals 16 residues. The CDR3, as DNA: TGTGCCAGCAGACCCCGACAGATGGCGAGCACAGATACGCAGTATTTT. It translates to CASRPRQMASTDTQYF.

The rearrangement links TRBV27 to TRBJ1-1; TRBD1 is a possible D gene (5 bases). V was shortened by 2 bases and J by 0 bases, with 10 bases between the two germline ends. The germline V gene has CDR1 MNHEY and CDR2 SMNVEV (reference sequence). The CDR3 spans 15 residues. CDR3 sequence reads: CASSLGGKLNTEAFF. As DNA, the CDR3 is TGTGCCAGCAGTTTAGGGGGGAAACTGAACACTGAAGCTTTCTTT.

This chain links TRBV5-1 with TRBJ1-2, with D tentatively TRBD1 (5 bases). The V gene's germline CDR1 is SGHRS and CDR2 YFSETQ. V was shortened by 4 bases and J by 5 bases, with 18 bases between the two germline ends. The CDR3 loop spans 15 amino acids. The CDR3 sequence: CASSATAGRFYGYTF. In DNA form, the CDR3 reads TGCGCCAGCAGCGCAACCGCGGGACGGTTTTATGGCTACACCTTC.

This chain connects TRBV18 to TRBJ1-2; possibly TRBD1 for D (5 bases). Trimming shortened V by 3 bases and J by 8 bases, and 16 bases separated the two germline ends. CDR1 is KGHSH and CDR2 is LQKENI in the germline V gene. The CDR3 runs 14 residues. Here the CDR3 reads CASSPGLYQEGYTF. CDR3 nucleotides: TGTGCCAGCTCACCGGGACTGTACCAAGAGGGCTACACCTTC. The variable domain in full, completed from reference TRBV18 and TRBJ1-2, reads NAGVMQNPRHLVRRRGQEARLRCSPMKGHSHVYWYRQLPEEGLKFMVYLQKENIIDESGMPKERFSAEFPKEGPSILRIQQVVRGDSAAYFCASSPGLYQEGYTFGSGTRLTVV.

The rearrangement links TRBV7-9 to TRBJ1-1; TRBD1 matches at 7 bases. CDR1 SEHNR and CDR2 FQNEAQ come from the germline V gene (reference sequence). J was trimmed by 3 bases and V by 5 bases; bases with no gene match: 3. CDR3 length: 13 amino acids. The CDR3 is CASSPGQDTEAFF. As DNA, the CDR3 is TGTGCCAGCAGCCCCGGACAGGACACTGAAGCTTTCTTT.

This sequence joins TRBV5-1 and TRBJ1-4; 9 nucleotides align to TRBD1. The CDR3 has 16 amino acids. The junction had 7 bases not matched to a gene; V was cut back by 0 bases and J by 7 bases. The V gene's germline CDR1 is SGHRS and CDR2 YFSETQ. The CDR3: CASSLVGGTGPEKLFF. CDR3 sequence (DNA): TGCGCCAGCAGCTTGGTTGGCGGGACAGGGCCTGAAAAACTGTTTTTT.

This sequence joins TRBV2 and TRBJ2-3, with 10 bases fitting TRBD2. CDR3 size: 15 residues. After removal of 5 bases from V and 5 bases from J, the junction contained 7 bases not matched to a gene. Germline-derived CDR1 and CDR2 are SNHLY and FYNNEI. The CDR3 sequence is CASSLLSGRLDTQYF. The DNA of the CDR3 is TGTGCCAGCAGTCTCCTTAGCGGGAGGTTAGATACGCAGTATTTT.

The gene calls are TRBV5-1 and TRBJ2-6, with TRBD1 matching 8 bases. The ends lost 2 bases at V and 0 bases at J; junction bases unmatched: 10. CDR3 size: 19 residues. Germline CDR1 and CDR2: SGHRS and YFSETQ. CDR3 residues: CASSLKSGTGFSGANVLTF. DNA for the CDR3: TGCGCCAGCAGCTTAAAATCCGGGACAGGTTTCTCTGGGGCCAACGTCCTGACTTTC.

This rearrangement joins TRBV7-7 to TRBJ2-1, with TRBD2 matching over 12 bases. The V and J ends lost 5 bases and 9 bases, in that order; junction bases with no gene match: 5. The CDR3 loop spans 14 amino acids. Germline CDR1 is SSHAT and CDR2 is FNYEAQ (reference sequence). CDR3 sequence: CASSKTSGRSEQFF. In DNA, the CDR3 is TGTGCCAGCAGCAAAACTAGCGGGAGGAGTGAGCAGTTCTTC. The full variable domain, its missing parts supplied by reference TRBV7-7 and TRBJ2-1, is GAGVSQSPRYKVTKRGQDVTLRCDPISSHATLYWYQQALGQGPEFLTYFNYEAQPDKSGLPSDRFSAERPEGSISTLTIQRTEQRDSAMYRCASSKTSGRSEQFFGPGTRLTVL.

The chain couples TRBV5-5 to TRBJ1-2; 7 bases agree with TRBD1. The V segment lost 0 bases and the J segment 2 bases; nucleotides outside the gene matches: 10. Germline-derived CDR1 and CDR2 are SGHKS and YYEKEE (reference sequence). CDR3 length: 17 residues. CDR3 DNA: TGTGCCAGCAGCTTGGATCACACGGGACAGATGAACTATGGCTACACCTTC. Protein: CASSLDHTGQMNYGYTF.

The chain couples TRBV7-8 to TRBJ2-7; 12 nucleotides agree with TRBD2. Germline V gives CDR1 SGHVS, CDR2 FQNEAQ. The ends lost 5 bases at V and 2 bases at J; junction bases unmatched: 4. This CDR3 region has 15 residues. CDR3 residues: CASSVTSGGPYEQYF. The DNA for the CDR3 is TGTGCCAGCAGCGTCACTAGCGGGGGGCCCTACGAGCAGTACTTC.

The V call is TRBV29-1, the J call TRBJ1-1, with TRBD1 as a possible D gene (5 bases). The V end lost 3 bases, the J end lost 4 bases, and 12 bases lay between the germline ends. Germline V lookup: CDR1 SQVTM, CDR2 ANQGSEA. This CDR3 spans 13 amino acids. In DNA, the CDR3 is TGCAGCGTTGATGGAAGGACAACCACTGAAGCTTTCTTT. Its protein product is CSVDGRTTTEAFF.

The CDR3 bases are TGCGCCAGCAGCCCCCCCCCTGTGACTGGAACGGGGTTCTTC. This translates into CASSPPPVTGTGFF. This chain joins TRBV4-1 and TRBJ2-1; D remains ambiguous. This CDR3 has 14 amino acids. The germline V gene encodes CDR1 MGHRA and CDR2 YSYEKL. Trimming took off 4 bases at V and 15 bases at J, with 22 bases between the two ends.